The 30 T cell receptor beta chains below come from one sample, sequenced in a study of identical twins. TCRdb independently ran MiXCR on the 5' RACE reads; one entry per CDR3 protein. The sample consists of approximately 530,000 distinct CDR3 sequences, approximately 20% of them appearing once. The sample was also linked to a second study, of yellow fever vaccine responses in identical twins.

The specimen was CD4+ T cells sorted from blood. Receptor source: a woman aged 18 to 35 in good health.

V and J are TRBV20-1 and TRBJ1-1, with 9 positions matching TRBD1. Trimming at V came to 3 bases and at J to 6 bases, leaving 8 bases not matched to a gene. The CDR3 consists of 14 residues. Germline loops: CDR1 DFQATT, CDR2 SNEGSKA (reference sequence). The DNA of the CDR3 is TGCAGTGCTAGGAGGGACAGGGAATTTGCTGAAGCTTTCTTT. This translates into CSARRDREFAEAFF.

V usage is TRBV29-1 and J usage is TRBJ2-1; D gene uncertain. The germline CDR1 and CDR2 sequences are SQVTM and ANQGSEA. Trimming took 4 bases from V and 6 from J, leaving 10 bases between them. CDR3 size: 12 residues. In DNA form, the CDR3 reads TGCAGCGTTGGATGGCCGGCCAATGAGCAGTTCTTC. Translation gives CSVGWPANEQFF.

The table lists this clonotype with a few counts. This sequence joins TRBV28 and TRBJ2-7, with D possibly being TRBD2 (5 bases). Trimming took 6 bases from V and 2 from J, leaving 11 bases between them. This CDR3 is 13 amino acids long. Germline assignment: CDR1 MDHEN and CDR2 SYDVKM. This chain's CDR3 is CASRGDPPYEQYF. CDR3 in DNA: TGTGCCAGCAGGGGAGACCCCCCCTACGAGCAGTACTTC.

The sample holds a few counts of this clonotype. CDR3 protein: CASSALRGQETQYF. CDR3 DNA sequence: TGTGCCAGCAGTGCACTCAGGGGCCAAGAGACCCAGTACTTC. The chain recombines TRBV5-6 with TRBJ2-5; a weak D match, TRBD1 (6 bases). Germline V gene sequence: CDR1 SGHDT, CDR2 YYEEEE. The CDR3 loop spans 14 amino acids. Trimming pared 5 bases from V and 1 base from J, leaving 12 bases between.

This clonotype was found a few times. The rearrangement joins TRBV20-1 to TRBJ2-6; D is unresolved. V gave up 5 bases and J gave up 1 base, with 9 bases separating them. Germline V gene lookup returns CDR1 DFQATT and CDR2 SNEGSKA (reference sequence). The CDR3 runs to 14 residues. This CDR3 reads CSASEGSGANVLTF. The CDR3 bases are TGCAGTGCTTCCGAAGGGTCTGGGGCCAACGTCCTGACTTTC.

This clonotype was detected only a few times. The V gene is TRBV6-1, the J gene TRBJ2-5, with D perhaps TRBD1 (6 bases). The CDR3 covers 13 residues. V lost 6 bases and J lost 7, with 15 bases in between. Germline lookup yields CDR1 MNHNS and CDR2 SASEGT. CDR3 DNA: TGTGCCAGCAGACAGGGTTCCCCCGGGACCCAGTACTTC. Translation: CASRQGSPGTQYF.

The rearrangement links TRBV5-6 to TRBJ2-2, with 9 bases that match TRBD2. Trimming took 7 bases from V and 1 from J; bases not matched to a gene: 14. This CDR3 region has 18 residues. Germline V gene sequence: CDR1 SGHDT, CDR2 YYEEEE. DNA for the CDR3: TGTGCCAGCTACCGAGGGCTAGCGGGGCCCAGGAACACCGGGGAGCTGTTTTTT. Translating it yields CASYRGLAGPRNTGELFF.

This clonotype came up many times. This sequence joins TRBV7-9 and TRBJ2-1; D not resolved. This CDR3 region has 13 residues. The V end lost 5 bases, the J end lost 3 bases, and 8 bases lay between the germline ends. Germline V gene lookup returns CDR1 SEHNR and CDR2 FQNEAQ (reference sequence). The CDR3 region is CASSELYYNEQFF. The CDR3 coding sequence is TGTGCCAGCAGCGAACTTTACTACAATGAGCAGTTCTTC. Full variable domain (missing parts from reference TRBV7-9 and TRBJ2-1): DTGVSQNPRHKITKRGQNVTFRCDPISEHNRLYWYRQTLGQGPEFLTYFQNEAQLEKSRLLSDRFSAERPKGSFSTLEIQRTEQGDSAMYLCASSELYYNEQFFGPGTRLTVL.

This chain joins TRBV7-9 and TRBJ1-4, with 10 bases that match TRBD1. The V gene's germline CDR1 is SEHNR and CDR2 FQNEAQ (reference sequence). The CDR3 covers 15 residues. V gave up 5 bases and J gave up 6 bases; unmatched junction bases: 6. The CDR3, as DNA: TGTGCCAGCAGCCTGGCGGGGACAGGGGATGAAAAACTGTTTTTT. This translates into CASSLAGTGDEKLFF.

V and J are TRBV20-1 and TRBJ1-2; unclear D gene. The V end lost 3 bases, the J end lost 2 bases, and 7 bases lay between the germline ends. From germline, CDR1 is DFQATT and CDR2 SNEGSKA (reference sequence). The CDR3 has 12 residues. The CDR3: CSAREENYGYTF. The DNA of the CDR3 is TGCAGTGCTAGGGAGGAGAACTATGGCTACACCTTC.

This clonotype occurred a few times. J is TRBJ1-1 and V is TRBV10-2, with a tentative D call TRBD1 (6 bases). Germline CDR1 WSHSY, CDR2 SAAADI. V lost 5 bases and J lost 6, with 16 bases in between. The CDR3 extends over 14 amino acids. CDR3 amino acids: CASSLIQGNPEAFF. The CDR3 DNA follows: TGCGCCAGCAGTTTAATACAGGGCAACCCTGAAGCTTTCTTT.

Many counts were recorded for this clonotype. The V gene is TRBV6-1, the J gene TRBJ2-1, with D perhaps matching TRBD1 or TRBD2 (5 bases each). The CDR3 runs to 15 residues. Germline assignment: CDR1 MNHNS and CDR2 SASEGT. V lost 1 base, J lost 4 bases, and 11 bases lay in between. The CDR3 DNA is TGTGCCAGCAGTGAAGATTACGGGACGTACAATGAGCAGTTCTTC. It specifies CASSEDYGTYNEQFF.

In its sample, this clonotype was seen a few times. V usage is TRBV7-9 and J usage is TRBJ2-2; unclear D gene. The CDR3 totals 13 residues. Germline V CDR1 and CDR2: SEHNR, FQNEAQ (reference sequence). Trimming pared 5 bases from V and 5 bases from J, leaving 9 bases between. DNA of the CDR3: TGTGCCAGCAGCCCCCACTGGACCGGGGAGCTGTTTTTT. Its protein is CASSPHWTGELFF.

This clonotype was seen more than once but under ten times. The V gene is TRBV27, the J gene TRBJ1-1; D possibly corresponds to TRBD1 (6 bases). With 1 base removed from V and 5 bases from J, the gap between germline ends came to 11 bases. The CDR3 runs 14 residues. CDR1 is MNHEY and CDR2 is SMNVEV in the germline V gene (reference sequence). The CDR3 DNA is TGTGCCAGCAGTTTATGGACAGCAGGGACTGAAGCTTTCTTT. It specifies CASSLWTAGTEAFF.

This clonotype came up many times. The rearrangement joins TRBV15 to TRBJ2-3; TRBD1 might be the D (6 bases). Germline loops: CDR1 LNHNV, CDR2 YYDKDF (reference sequence). Trimming left V 0 bases short and J 7 bases short, with 14 bases between. The length of the CDR3 is 15 residues. The CDR3 DNA sequence: TGTGCCACCAGCAGAGATATTGTCGGACAGAATACGCAGTATTTT. The encoded protein is CATSRDIVGQNTQYF.

This clonotype has a handful of counts. The chain employs TRBV7-9 and TRBJ2-1; TRBD2 matches 7 bases. V trimming: 1 base; J trimming: 9 bases; junction bases outside the gene matches: 9. Germline V lookup: CDR1 SEHNR, CDR2 FQNEAQ (reference sequence). The CDR3 totals 15 residues. CDR3 nucleotides: TGTGCCAGCAGCTTAGAGTCATTAGCGGGTGCTGAGCAGTTCTTC. It specifies CASSLESLAGAEQFF. The full variable domain, in which reference TRBV7-9 and TRBJ2-1 provide the parts outside the CDR3, is DTGVSQNPRHKITKRGQNVTFRCDPISEHNRLYWYRQTLGQGPEFLTYFQNEAQLEKSRLLSDRFSAERPKGSFSTLEIQRTEQGDSAMYLCASSLESLAGAEQFFGPGTRLTVL.

The J gene is TRBJ1-6, the V gene TRBV19; unclear D gene. CDR1 LNHDA and CDR2 SQIVND come from the germline V gene (reference sequence). V dropped 3 bases and J dropped 7 bases, with 16 bases sitting between them. CDR3 length: 16 residues. CDR3 amino acids: CASSILRPGGNSPLHF. The CDR3 coding sequence is TGTGCCAGTAGTATTCTACGACCCGGAGGGAATTCACCCCTCCACTTT.

J is TRBJ2-7 and V is TRBV20-1; possible D gene TRBD1, 6 bases. The CDR3 is 13 residues long. Deletions cut 4 bases from V and 0 bases from J, with 10 bases between. Germline loops: CDR1 DFQATT, CDR2 SNEGSKA (reference sequence). This CDR3 reads CSATGAGSYEQYF. CDR3 in DNA: TGCAGTGCTACAGGGGCTGGCTCCTACGAGCAGTACTTC.

The table lists this clonotype with a few counts. This chain links TRBV10-3 with TRBJ2-7; TRBD1 might be the D (5 bases). The CDR3 consists of 13 residues. Germline assignment: CDR1 ENHRY and CDR2 SYGVKD. Trimming removed 1 base from V and 5 bases from J, with 9 bases in between. The CDR3 spells CAISELQGNEQYV. CDR3 nucleotides: TGTGCCATCAGTGAGTTGCAGGGTAACGAGCAGTACGTC.

Only a few counts were recorded for this clonotype. The chain joins TRBV12-3 or TRBV12-4 to TRBJ2-3; TRBD2 agrees at 7 bases. This CDR3 has 14 amino acids. J gave up 5 bases and V 3 bases, and 5 bases lay outside the gene matches. The CDR3 loop reads CASSFREGRDTQYF. The DNA of the CDR3 is TGTGCCAGCAGTTTTAGGGAGGGCCGAGATACGCAGTATTTT.

This clonotype was seen a few times. The chain links TRBV28 to TRBJ2-1; weak D call: TRBD2 (5 bases). V lost 4 bases and J lost 8, with 12 bases in between. The CDR3 is made up of 13 amino acids. Per germline, CDR1 MDHEN and CDR2 SYDVKM. CDR3 DNA: TGTGCCAGCAGTTCCGACAAGAGGGATGAGCAGTTCTTC. Its protein product is CASSSDKRDEQFF.

This clonotype showed up just a few times. The chain is built from TRBV5-1 and TRBJ2-7; D assignment may be TRBD1 or TRBD2 (5 bases each). V lost 0 bases and J lost 2, with 9 bases in between. This CDR3 region has 14 residues. CDR1 is SGHRS and CDR2 is YFSETQ in the germline V gene. The CDR3, as DNA: TGCGCCAGCAGCTTGGACCAGGGACCCTACGAGCAGTACTTC. Its translation: CASSLDQGPYEQYF.

This rearrangement joins TRBV5-1 to TRBJ2-7, with D possibly TRBD1 on 5 matching bases. CDR3 length equals 15 residues. Germline loops: CDR1 SGHRS, CDR2 YFSETQ. V shed 0 bases and J shed 2 bases, with 12 bases lying between them. Written as DNA, the CDR3 is TGCGCCAGCAGCTTGGATGGGGCGGACACCTACGAGCAGTACTTC. Amino acids: CASSLDGADTYEQYF.

This clonotype was seen more than once but under ten times. The chain is built from TRBV3-1 and TRBJ2-3; D is ambiguous. The V gene lost 0 bases and the J gene lost 6 bases, with 7 bases spanning the gap. Germline V CDR1 and CDR2: LGHDT, YNNKEL (reference sequence). CDR3 size: 13 residues. The CDR3 sequence: CASSQDPADTQYF. CDR3 sequence (DNA): TGTGCCAGCAGCCAAGATCCGGCGGATACGCAGTATTTT.

This clonotype appeared a few times. At one end the junction does not follow the germline gene, possibly because of a read error. The chain joins TRBV3-1 to TRBJ2-3; 11 positions agree with TRBD2. Germline CDR1 LGHDT, CDR2 YNNKEL (reference sequence). The CDR3 sequence is 13 residues long. In nucleotides, the CDR3 is TGTGCCAGCAGCCAAGCGAGTAGCGGGGGGGCCCATTTT. Encoded protein: CASSQASSGGAHF.

This clonotype was seen a handful of times. The chain recombines TRBV12-3 or TRBV12-4 with TRBJ2-1, with D hard to call. This CDR3 spans 13 amino acids. The ends were cut back, 0 bases at V and 7 bases at J, with 7 bases in the middle. The CDR3 DNA reads TGTGCCAGCAGTTTAGCGCGAACTAATGAGCAGTTCTTC. It encodes CASSLARTNEQFF.

This clonotype was recorded a few times. The chain combines TRBV5-6 with TRBJ2-5; D is uncertain. Germline CDR1 SGHDT, CDR2 YYEEEE. The CDR3 sequence is 15 residues long. V dropped 0 bases and J dropped 2 bases, with 11 bases sitting between them. The CDR3 is CASSLGAARQETQYF. The CDR3 nucleotides are TGTGCCAGCAGCTTGGGGGCCGCCCGACAAGAGACCCAGTACTTC.

CDR3 in DNA: TGTGCCAGCGCCCTAACTAGCGGGAGTTGGAATGAGCAGTTCTTC. Translating gives CASALTSGSWNEQFF. The V gene is TRBV9, the J gene TRBJ2-1; 11 bases are a match to TRBD2. The CDR3 sequence is 15 residues long. Looked up from germline, CDR1 is SGDLS and CDR2 is YYNGEE. J gave up 7 bases and V 7 bases, and 10 bases lay outside the gene matches.

The chain joins TRBV7-9 to TRBJ2-1; unclear D gene. Trimming shortened V by 2 bases and J by 9 bases, and 14 bases separated the two germline ends. Germline CDR1 SEHNR, CDR2 FQNEAQ (reference sequence). This CDR3 has 14 residues. The CDR3 reads CASSLNLLVGEQFF. The CDR3 bases are TGTGCCAGCAGCTTAAACTTACTCGTCGGTGAGCAGTTCTTC.

V gene TRBV18 combines with J gene TRBJ2-3; 11 bases match TRBD2. The CDR3 contains 15 residues. The junction had 5 bases not matched to a gene; V was cut back by 7 bases and J by 2 bases. Germline loops: CDR1 KGHSH, CDR2 LQKENI. DNA of the CDR3: TGTGCCAGCTGGATAGCGGGAGGGCCCACAGATACGCAGTATTTT. It encodes CASWIAGGPTDTQYF. Together with reference TRBV18 and TRBJ2-3, the CDR3 gives the full variable domain: NAGVMQNPRHLVRRRGQEARLRCSPMKGHSHVYWYRQLPEEGLKFMVYLQKENIIDESGMPKERFSAEFPKEGPSILRIQQVVRGDSAAYFCASWIAGGPTDTQYFGPGTRLTVL.